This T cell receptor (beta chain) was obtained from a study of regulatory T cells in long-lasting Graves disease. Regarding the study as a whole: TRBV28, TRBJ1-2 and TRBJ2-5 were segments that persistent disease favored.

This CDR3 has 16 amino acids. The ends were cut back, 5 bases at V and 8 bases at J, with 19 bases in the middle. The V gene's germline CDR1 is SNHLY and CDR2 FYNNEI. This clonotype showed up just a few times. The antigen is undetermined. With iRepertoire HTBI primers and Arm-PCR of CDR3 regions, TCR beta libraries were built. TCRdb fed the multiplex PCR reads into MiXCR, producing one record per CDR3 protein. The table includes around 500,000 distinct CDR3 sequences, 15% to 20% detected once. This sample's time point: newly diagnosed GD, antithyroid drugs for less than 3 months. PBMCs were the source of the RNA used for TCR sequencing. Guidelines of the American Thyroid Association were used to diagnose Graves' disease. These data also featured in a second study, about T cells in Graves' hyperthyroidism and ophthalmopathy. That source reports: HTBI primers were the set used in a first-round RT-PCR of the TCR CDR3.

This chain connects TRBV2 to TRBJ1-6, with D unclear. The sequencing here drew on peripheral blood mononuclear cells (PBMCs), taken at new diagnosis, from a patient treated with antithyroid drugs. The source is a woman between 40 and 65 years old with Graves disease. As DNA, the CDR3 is TGTGCCAGCAGTTACTCGAGGGCCCGGGCGGATTCACCCCTCCACTTT. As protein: CASSYSRARADSPLHF.